This T cell receptor (beta chain) was recovered during a study of blood T cell repertoires in COVID-19. TCRdb's table, derived via immunoSEQ multiplex PCR, lists solely in-frame clones and lacks some. The data contain around 250,000 clones, roughly four fifths of them singletons. The sequence was collected from a man over 45 who had recovered from COVID-19. Sequenced material: PBMCs or T cells enriched from blood (not recorded which).

The CDR3 DNA reads TGTGCCACCAGTGCGCGGGACGAGATGGAGACCCAGTACTTC. It codes for CATSARDEMETQYF. This chain uses TRBV24-1 with TRBJ2-5; weak D call: TRBD2 (6 bases). V was pared by 5 bases and J by 5 bases, with 14 bases between. This CDR3 has 14 residues. Germline lookup yields CDR1 KGHDR and CDR2 SFDVKD.